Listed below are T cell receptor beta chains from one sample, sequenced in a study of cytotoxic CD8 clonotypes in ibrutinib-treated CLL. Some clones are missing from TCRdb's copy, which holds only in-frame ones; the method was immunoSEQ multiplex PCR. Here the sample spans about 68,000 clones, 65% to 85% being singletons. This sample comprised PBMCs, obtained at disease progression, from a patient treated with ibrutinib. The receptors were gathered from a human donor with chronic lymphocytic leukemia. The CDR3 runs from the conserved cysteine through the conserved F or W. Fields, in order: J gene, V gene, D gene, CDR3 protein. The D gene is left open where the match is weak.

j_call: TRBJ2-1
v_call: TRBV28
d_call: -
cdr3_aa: CASSSPIYNEQFF

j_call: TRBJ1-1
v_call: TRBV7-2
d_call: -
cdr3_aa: CASSLQSMNTEAFF

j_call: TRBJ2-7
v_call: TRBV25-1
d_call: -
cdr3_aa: CASSEYAGGYEQYF

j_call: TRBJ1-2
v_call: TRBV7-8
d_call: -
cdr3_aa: CASSIDRVYGYTF

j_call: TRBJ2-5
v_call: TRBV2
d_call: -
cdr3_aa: CASSVLETQYF

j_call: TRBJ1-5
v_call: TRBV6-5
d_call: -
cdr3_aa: CASSRGGSQPQHF

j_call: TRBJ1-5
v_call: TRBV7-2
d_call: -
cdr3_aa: CASSSRGGVRNQPQHF

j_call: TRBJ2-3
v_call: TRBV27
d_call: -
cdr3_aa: CASGPGDRLTDTQYF

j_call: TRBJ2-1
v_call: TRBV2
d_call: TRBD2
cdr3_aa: CATSRGLAGVAEQFF

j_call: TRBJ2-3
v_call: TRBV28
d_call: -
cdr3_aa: CASSSPGLDTQYF

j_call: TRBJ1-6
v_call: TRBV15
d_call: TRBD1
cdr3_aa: CATSRGSTGGETYNSPLHF

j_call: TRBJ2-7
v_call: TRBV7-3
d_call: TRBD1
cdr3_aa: CASSIGQGAYEQYF

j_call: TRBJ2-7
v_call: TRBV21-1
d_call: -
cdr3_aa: CASSKGCWADSYEQYF

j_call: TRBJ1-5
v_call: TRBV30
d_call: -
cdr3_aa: CAWSVGASGNQPQHF

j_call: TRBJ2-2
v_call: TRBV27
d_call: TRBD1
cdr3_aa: CASSLRGRLTGELFF

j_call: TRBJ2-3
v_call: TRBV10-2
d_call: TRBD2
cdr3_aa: CASSGTSGGPSTITDTQYF

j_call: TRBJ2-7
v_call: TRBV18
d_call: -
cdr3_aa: CASSPSGDEQYF

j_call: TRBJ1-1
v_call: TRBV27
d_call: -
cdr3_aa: CASSLTRRELFF

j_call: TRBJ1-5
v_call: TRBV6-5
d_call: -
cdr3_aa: CASSYSAGTGEQPQHF

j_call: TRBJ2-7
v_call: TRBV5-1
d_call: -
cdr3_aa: CASSFGDGTYEQYF

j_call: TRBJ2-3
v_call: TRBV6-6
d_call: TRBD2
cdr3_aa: CASQGRRVAGADTQYF

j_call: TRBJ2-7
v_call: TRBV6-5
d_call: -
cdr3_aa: CASSRTSHPYYEQYF

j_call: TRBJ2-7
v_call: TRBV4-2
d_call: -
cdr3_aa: CASSQNRDSPFYEQYF

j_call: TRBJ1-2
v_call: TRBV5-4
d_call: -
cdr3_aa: CASSFDPTLYGYTF

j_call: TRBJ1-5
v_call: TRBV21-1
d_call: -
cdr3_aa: CASAQRVDGNQPQHF

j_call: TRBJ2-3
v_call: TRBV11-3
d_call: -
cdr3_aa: CASSLLMADTQYF

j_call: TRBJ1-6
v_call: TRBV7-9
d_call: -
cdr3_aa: CASSPRVSNSPLHF

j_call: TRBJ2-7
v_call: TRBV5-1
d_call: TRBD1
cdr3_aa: CASRGGTGAYEQYF

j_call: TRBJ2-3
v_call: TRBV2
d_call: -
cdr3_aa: CASSGGGSTDTQYF

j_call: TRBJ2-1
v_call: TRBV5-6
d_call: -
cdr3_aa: CASSPSTLADEGFF

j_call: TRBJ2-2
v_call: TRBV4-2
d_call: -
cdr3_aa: CASSQDGGHYTGELFF

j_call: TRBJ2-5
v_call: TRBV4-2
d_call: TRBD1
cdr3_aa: CASSHNGQGGGETQYF

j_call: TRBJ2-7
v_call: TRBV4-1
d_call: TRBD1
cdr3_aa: CASSQVQGQGYEQYF

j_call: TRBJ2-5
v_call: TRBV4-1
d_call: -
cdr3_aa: CASSQDRRGETQYF

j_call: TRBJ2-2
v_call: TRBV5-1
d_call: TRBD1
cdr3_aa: CASSIIGQGNTGELFF

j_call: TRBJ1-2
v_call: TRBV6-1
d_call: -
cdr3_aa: CASSVFPKGGYGYTF

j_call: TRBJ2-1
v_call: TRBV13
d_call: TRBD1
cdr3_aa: CASSLKYSWDRYNEQFF

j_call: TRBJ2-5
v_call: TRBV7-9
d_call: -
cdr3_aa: CASSSTLGRPQETQYF

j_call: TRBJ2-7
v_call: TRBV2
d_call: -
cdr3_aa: CASSELQTSSYEQYF

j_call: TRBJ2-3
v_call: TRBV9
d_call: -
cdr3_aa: CASSVLSRGLGDTQYF

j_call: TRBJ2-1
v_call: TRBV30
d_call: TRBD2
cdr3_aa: CAWSVLAGLREQFF

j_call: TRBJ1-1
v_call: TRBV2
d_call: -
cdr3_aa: CASIPPGGARTEAFF

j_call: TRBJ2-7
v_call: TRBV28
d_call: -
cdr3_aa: CASSRPVPYEQYF

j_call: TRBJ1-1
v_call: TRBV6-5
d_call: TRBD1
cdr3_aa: CASSYRGQGSTEAFF